This record concerns one T cell receptor (beta chain) sequence. The entry originates in a study of shared clonotypes between healthy human individuals. The germline V gene encodes CDR1 MGHDK and CDR2 SYGVNS. Trimming stripped 4 bases from V and 2 bases from J, with 8 bases between. CDR3 length: 13 amino acids. This table comes from immunoSEQ multiplex PCR, and its TCRdb copy is limited to in-frame clones, with some not included. The sample yields roughly 640,000 clones, more than 95% seen once. The sequence came from a woman younger than 45 in good health. The chain combines TRBV25-1 with TRBJ1-1; no clear D. The source material was naive CD4+ T cells sorted from blood. Subset denoted: CD45RA+ positively selected. Here the CDR3 reads CASSATTNTEAFF. CDR3 DNA sequence: TGTGCCAGCAGTGCTACAACCAACACTGAAGCTTTCTTT. The variable domain in full, with the rest retrieved from reference TRBV25-1 and TRBJ1-1, is EADIYQTPRYLVIGTGKKITLECSQTMGHDKMYWYQQDPGMELHLIHYSYGVNSTEKGDLSSESTVSRIRTEHFPLTLESARPSHTSQYLCASSATTNTEAFFGQGTRLTVV.